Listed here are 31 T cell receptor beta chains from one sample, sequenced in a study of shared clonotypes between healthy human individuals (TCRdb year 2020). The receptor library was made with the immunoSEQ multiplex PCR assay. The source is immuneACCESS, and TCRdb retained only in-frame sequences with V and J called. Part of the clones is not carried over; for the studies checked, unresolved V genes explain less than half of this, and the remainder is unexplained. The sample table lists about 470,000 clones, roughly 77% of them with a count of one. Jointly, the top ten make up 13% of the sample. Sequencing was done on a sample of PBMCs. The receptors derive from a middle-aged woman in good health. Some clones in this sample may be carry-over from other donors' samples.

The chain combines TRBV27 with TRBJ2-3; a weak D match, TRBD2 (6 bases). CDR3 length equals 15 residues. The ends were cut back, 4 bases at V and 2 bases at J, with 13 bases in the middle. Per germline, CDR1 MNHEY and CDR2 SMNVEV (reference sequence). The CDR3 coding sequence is TGTGCCAGCAGTTCGATAGCGGAACTCACAGATACGCAGTATTTT. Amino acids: CASSSIAELTDTQYF.

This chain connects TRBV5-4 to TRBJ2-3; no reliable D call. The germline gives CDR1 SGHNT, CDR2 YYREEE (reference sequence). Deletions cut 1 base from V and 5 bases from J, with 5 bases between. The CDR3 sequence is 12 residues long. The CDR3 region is CASSLYGDTQYF. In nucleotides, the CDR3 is TGTGCCAGCAGCTTGTACGGAGATACGCAGTATTTT.

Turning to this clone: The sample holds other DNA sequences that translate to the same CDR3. The CDR3 protein is CASSRGTSGRNEQFF. The CDR3 nucleotides are TGTGCCAGCAGTCGCGGGACTAGCGGGCGCAATGAGCAGTTCTTC. The chain joins TRBV27 to TRBJ2-1; 12 bases align to TRBD2. Germline values: CDR1 MNHEY, CDR2 SMNVEV (reference sequence). The J segment lost 6 bases and the V segment lost 5 bases, leaving 5 bases of the junction unmatched. This CDR3 is 15 amino acids long.

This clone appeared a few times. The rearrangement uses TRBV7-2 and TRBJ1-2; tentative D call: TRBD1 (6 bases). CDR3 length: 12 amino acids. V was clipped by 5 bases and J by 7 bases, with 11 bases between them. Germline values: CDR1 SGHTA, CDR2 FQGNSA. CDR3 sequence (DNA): TGTGCCAGCAGCGTACAGGGCTCTGGCTACACCTTC. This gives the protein CASSVQGSGYTF.

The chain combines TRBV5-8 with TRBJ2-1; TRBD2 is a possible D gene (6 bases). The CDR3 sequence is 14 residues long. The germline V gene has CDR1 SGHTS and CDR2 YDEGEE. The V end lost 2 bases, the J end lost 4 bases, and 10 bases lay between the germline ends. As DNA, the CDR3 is TGTGCCAGCAGCTTTGGGCTAGCGTACAATGAGCAGTTCTTC. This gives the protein CASSFGLAYNEQFF.

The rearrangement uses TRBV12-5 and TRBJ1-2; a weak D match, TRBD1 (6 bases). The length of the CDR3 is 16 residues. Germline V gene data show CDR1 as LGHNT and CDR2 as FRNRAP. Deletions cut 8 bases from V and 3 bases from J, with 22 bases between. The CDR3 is CASTLADAGADYGYTF. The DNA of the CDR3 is TGTGCTAGTACCCTGGCGGACGCGGGGGCGGACTATGGCTACACCTTC.

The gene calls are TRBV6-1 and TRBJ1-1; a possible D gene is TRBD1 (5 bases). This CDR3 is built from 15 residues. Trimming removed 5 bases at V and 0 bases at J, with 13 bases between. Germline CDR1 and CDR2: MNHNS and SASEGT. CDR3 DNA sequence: TGTGCCAGCAGTCCAAGGACATTTATGAACACTGAAGCTTTCTTT. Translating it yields CASSPRTFMNTEAFF.

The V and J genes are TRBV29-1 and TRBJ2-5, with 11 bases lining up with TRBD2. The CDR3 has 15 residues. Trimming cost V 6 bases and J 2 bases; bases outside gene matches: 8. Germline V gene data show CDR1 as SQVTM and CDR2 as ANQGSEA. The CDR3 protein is CSVGQIAGGQETQYF. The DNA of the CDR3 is TGCAGCGTGGGACAAATAGCGGGAGGGCAAGAGACCCAGTACTTC.

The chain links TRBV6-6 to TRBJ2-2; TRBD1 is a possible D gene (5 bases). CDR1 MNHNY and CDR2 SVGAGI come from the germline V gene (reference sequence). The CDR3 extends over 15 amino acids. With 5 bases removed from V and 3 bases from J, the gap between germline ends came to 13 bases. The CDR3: CASSPNSGYTGELFF. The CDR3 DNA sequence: TGTGCCAGCAGTCCAAATTCAGGGTACACCGGGGAGCTGTTTTTT.

CDR3 loop: CASMWATQETQYF. The CDR3 DNA is TGTGCCAGTATGTGGGCTACGCAAGAGACCCAGTACTTC. The V and J genes are TRBV6-1 and TRBJ2-5; D not certain. This CDR3 spans 13 amino acids. The germline CDR1 and CDR2 sequences are MNHNS and SASEGT. Trimming stripped 9 bases from V and 2 bases from J, with 13 bases between.

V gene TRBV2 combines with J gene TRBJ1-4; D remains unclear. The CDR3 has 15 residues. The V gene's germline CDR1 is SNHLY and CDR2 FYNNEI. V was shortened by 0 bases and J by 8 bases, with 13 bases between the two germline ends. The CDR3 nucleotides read TGTGCCAGCAGTGAAGCATCCTCGGACTGGGAAAAACTGTTTTTT. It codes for CASSEASSDWEKLFF.

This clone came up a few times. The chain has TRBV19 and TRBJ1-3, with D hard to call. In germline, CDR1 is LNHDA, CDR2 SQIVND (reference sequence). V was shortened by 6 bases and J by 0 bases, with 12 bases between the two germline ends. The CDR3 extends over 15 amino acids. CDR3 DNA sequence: TGTGCCAGTAGGGCCTTCGGGTTCTCTGGAAACACCATATATTTT. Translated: CASRAFGFSGNTIYF.

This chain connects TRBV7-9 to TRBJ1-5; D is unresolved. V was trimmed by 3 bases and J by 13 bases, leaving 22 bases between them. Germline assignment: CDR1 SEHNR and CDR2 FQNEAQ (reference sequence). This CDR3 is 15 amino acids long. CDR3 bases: TGTGCCAGCAGCTTTTCAAGCGGCCTACCCTCCGTTCAGCATTTT. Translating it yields CASSFSSGLPSVQHF.

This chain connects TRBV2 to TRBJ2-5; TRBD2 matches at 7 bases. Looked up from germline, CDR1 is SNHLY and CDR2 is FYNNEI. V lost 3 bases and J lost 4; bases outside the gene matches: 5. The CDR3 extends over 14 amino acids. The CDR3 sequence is CASSDRTRRETQYF. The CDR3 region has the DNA TGTGCCAGCAGTGACAGGACTAGAAGAGAGACCCAGTACTTC.

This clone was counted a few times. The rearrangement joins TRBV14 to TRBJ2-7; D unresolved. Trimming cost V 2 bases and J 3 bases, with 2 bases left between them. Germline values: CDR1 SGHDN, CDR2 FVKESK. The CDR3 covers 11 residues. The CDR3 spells CASSQYYEQYF. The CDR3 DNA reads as TGTGCCAGCAGCCAATACTACGAGCAGTACTTC.

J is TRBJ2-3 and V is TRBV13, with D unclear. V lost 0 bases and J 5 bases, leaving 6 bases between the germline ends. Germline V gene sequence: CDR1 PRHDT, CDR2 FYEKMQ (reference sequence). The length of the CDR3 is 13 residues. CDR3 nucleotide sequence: TGTGCCAGCAGCTTAGGACTACGAGATACGCAGTATTTT. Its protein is CASSLGLRDTQYF.

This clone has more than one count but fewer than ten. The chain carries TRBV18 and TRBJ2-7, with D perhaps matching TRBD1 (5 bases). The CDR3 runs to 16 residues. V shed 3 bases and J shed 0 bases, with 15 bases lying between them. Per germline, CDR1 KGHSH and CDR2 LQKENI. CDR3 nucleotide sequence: TGTGCCAGCTCACCCGGGCAGGGCGAGAGCTCCTACGAGCAGTACTTC. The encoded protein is CASSPGQGESSYEQYF.

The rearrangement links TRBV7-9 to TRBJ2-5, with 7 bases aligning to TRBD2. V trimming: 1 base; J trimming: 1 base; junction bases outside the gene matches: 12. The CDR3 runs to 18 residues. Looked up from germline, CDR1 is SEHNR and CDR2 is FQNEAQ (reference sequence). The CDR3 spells CASSLGSAGGSIQETQYF. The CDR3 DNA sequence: TGTGCCAGCAGCTTAGGTTCCGCGGGCGGGAGTATCCAAGAGACCCAGTACTTC. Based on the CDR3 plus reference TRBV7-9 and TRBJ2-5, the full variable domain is DTGVSQNPRHKITKRGQNVTFRCDPISEHNRLYWYRQTLGQGPEFLTYFQNEAQLEKSRLLSDRFSAERPKGSFSTLEIQRTEQGDSAMYLCASSLGSAGGSIQETQYFGPGTRLLVL.

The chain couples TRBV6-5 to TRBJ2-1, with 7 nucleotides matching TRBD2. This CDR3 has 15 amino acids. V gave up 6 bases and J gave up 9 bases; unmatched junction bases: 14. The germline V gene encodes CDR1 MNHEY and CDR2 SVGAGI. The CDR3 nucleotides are TGTGCCAGCAGCCGGGGAGGGGCGGGAGAGGTTGAGCAGTTCTTC. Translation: CASSRGGAGEVEQFF.

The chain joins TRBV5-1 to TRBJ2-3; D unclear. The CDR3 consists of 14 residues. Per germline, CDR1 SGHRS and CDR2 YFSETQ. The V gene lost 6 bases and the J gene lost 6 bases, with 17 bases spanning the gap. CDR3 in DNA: TGCGCCAGCACCCGGCGAACGCGGAAGGATACGCAGTATTTT. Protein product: CASTRRTRKDTQYF.

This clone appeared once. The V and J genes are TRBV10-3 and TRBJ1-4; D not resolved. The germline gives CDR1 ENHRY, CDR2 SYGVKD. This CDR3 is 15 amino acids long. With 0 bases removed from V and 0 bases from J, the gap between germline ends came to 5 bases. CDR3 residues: CAISESRATNEKLFF. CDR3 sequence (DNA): TGTGCCATCAGTGAGTCAAGGGCAACTAATGAAAAACTGTTTTTT.

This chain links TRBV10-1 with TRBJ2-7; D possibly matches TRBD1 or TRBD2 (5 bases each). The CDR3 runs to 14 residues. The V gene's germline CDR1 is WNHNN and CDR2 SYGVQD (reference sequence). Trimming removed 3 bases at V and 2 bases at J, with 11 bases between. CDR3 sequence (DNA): TGCGCCAGCAGTGATGGGGGAGCGGCCTACGAGCAGTACTTC. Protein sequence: CASSDGGAAYEQYF.

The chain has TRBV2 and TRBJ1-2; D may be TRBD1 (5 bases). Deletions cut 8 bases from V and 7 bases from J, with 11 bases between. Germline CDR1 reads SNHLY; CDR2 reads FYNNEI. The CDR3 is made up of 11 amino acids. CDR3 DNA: TGTGCCAGCGGGGGAGGGTTTGGCTACACCTTC. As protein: CASGGGFGYTF.

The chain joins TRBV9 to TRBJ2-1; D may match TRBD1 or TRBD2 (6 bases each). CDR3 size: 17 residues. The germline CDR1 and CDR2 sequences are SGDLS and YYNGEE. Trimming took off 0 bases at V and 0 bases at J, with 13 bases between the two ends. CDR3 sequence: CASSVGMGGASYNEQFF. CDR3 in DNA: TGTGCCAGCAGCGTAGGGATGGGGGGCGCCTCCTACAATGAGCAGTTCTTC.

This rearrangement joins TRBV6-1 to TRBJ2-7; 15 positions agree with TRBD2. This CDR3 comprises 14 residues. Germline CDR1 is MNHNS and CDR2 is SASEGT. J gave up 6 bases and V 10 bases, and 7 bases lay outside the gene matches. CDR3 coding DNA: TGTGCCAACGGACTAGCGGGAGGGCCGGGCGAGCAGTACTTC. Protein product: CANGLAGGPGEQYF.

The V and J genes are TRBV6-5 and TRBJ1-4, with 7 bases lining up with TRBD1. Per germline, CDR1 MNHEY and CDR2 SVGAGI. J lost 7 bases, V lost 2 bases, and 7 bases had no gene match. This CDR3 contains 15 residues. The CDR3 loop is CASSYGGTEVEKLFF. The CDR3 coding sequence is TGTGCCAGCAGTTACGGTGGGACAGAAGTTGAAAAACTGTTTTTT.

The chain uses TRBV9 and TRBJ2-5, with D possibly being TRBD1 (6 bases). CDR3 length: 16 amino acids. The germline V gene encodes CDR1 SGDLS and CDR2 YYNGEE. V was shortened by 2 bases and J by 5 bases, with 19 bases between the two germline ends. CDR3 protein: CASSVTNRARWETQYF. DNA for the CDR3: TGTGCCAGCAGCGTTACCAACAGGGCGCGCTGGGAGACCCAGTACTTC.

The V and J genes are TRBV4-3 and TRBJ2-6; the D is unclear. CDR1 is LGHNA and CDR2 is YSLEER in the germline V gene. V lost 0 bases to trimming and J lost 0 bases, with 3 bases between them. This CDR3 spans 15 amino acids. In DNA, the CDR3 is TGCGCCAGCAGCCAAGACAGCTCTGGGGCCAACGTCCTGACTTTC. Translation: CASSQDSSGANVLTF.

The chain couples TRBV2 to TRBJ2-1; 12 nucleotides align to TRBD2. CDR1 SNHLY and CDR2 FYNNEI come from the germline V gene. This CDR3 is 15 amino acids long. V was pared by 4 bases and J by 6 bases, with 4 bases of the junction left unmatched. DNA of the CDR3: TGTGCCAGCAGTGGGTCTAGCGGGAGGGCCAATGAGCAGTTCTTC. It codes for CASSGSSGRANEQFF.

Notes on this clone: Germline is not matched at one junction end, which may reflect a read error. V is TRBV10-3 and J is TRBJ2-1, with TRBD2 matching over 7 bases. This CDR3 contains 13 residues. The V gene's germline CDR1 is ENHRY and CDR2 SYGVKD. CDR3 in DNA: TGTGCCGTCAGTGAGTCTCGGGGGGACGAGCAGTTCTTC. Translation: CAVSESRGDEQFF.

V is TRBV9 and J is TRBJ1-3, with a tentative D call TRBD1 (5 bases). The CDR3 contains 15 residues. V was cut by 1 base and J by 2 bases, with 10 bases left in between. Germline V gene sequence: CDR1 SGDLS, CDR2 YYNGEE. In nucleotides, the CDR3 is TGTGCCAGCAGCGTAACCAGGGAAACTGGAAACACCATATATTTT. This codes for CASSVTRETGNTIYF.